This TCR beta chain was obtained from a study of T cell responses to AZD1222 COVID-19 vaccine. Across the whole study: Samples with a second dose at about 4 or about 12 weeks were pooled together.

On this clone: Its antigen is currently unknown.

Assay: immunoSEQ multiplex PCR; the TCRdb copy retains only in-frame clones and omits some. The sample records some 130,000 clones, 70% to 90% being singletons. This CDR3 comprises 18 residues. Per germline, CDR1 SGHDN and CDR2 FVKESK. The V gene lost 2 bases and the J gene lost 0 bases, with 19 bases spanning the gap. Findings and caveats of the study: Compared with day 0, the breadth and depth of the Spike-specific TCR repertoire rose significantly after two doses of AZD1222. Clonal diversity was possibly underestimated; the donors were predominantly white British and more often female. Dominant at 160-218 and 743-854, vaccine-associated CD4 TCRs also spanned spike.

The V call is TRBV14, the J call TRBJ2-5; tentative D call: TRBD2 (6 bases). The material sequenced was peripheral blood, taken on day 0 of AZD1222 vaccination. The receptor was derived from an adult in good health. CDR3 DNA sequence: TGTGCCAGCAGCCAACCCGATACCGTGGGGGACTACCAAGAGACCCAGTACTTC. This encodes CASSQPDTVGDYQETQYF.